A selection of T cell receptor beta chains follows, all from one sample in a study of human T cells and chemical hapten exposure. Using its own MiXCR run on the RACE reads, TCRdb lists one record per CDR3 protein. Altogether some 100,000 distinct CDR3 sequences are present, 9.2% being singletons, with the ten largest covering 2.5% to 3.5%. Sequences were derived from whole blood, sampled in connection with sensitization to the hapten diphenylcyclopropenone (DPC). The receptors originated from a woman between 40 and 50 years old with alopecia areata. Some clones in this sample may be carry-over from other donors' samples. The CDR3 runs from the conserved cysteine through the conserved F or W. A D gene is named only where the DNA matches it firmly. Only some rows state a clone size, as once, few, many or a class for expanded clones.

j_gene: TRBJ2-3; abundance: -; d_gene: -; v_gene: TRBV7-7; CDR3aa: CASSVGGSWTDTQYF; CDR3nt: TGTGCCAGCAGCGTAGGAGGGAGTTGGACAGATACGCAGTATTTT
j_gene: TRBJ2-7; abundance: few; d_gene: TRBD1; v_gene: TRBV28; CDR3aa: CASSQLPGQGGNEQYF; CDR3nt: TGTGCCAGCAGTCAACTGCCGGGACAGGGAGGGAACGAGCAGTACTTC
j_gene: TRBJ2-5; abundance: many; d_gene: TRBD2; v_gene: TRBV7-2; CDR3aa: CASSLGLADQETQYF; CDR3nt: TGTGCCAGCAGCCTTGGACTAGCGGACCAAGAGACCCAGTACTTC
j_gene: TRBJ2-7; abundance: many; d_gene: TRBD2; v_gene: TRBV28; CDR3aa: CASSPPGTSGGGEQYF; CDR3nt: TGTGCCAGCAGCCCGCCCGGGACTAGCGGGGGGGGAGAGCAGTACTTC
j_gene: TRBJ2-2; abundance: few; d_gene: TRBD1; v_gene: TRBV7-8; CDR3aa: CASSLARQGLNTGELFF; CDR3nt: TGTGCCAGCAGCTTAGCAAGACAGGGATTGAACACCGGGGAGCTGTTTTTT
j_gene: TRBJ2-2; abundance: few; d_gene: -; v_gene: TRBV6-5; CDR3aa: CASSWQETGEPFF; CDR3nt: TGTGCCAGCAGTTGGCAGGAGACCGGGGAGCCGTTTTTT
j_gene: TRBJ2-6; abundance: few; d_gene: -; v_gene: TRBV5-4; CDR3aa: CASSPLATGANVLTF; CDR3nt: TGTGCCAGCAGCCCCCTAGCGACTGGGGCCAACGTCCTGACTTTC
j_gene: TRBJ1-2; abundance: -; d_gene: -; v_gene: TRBV20-1; CDR3aa: CSARVGNSNYGYTF; CDR3nt: TGCAGTGCTAGAGTGGGGAATTCTAACTATGGCTACACCTTC
j_gene: TRBJ2-6; abundance: many; d_gene: -; v_gene: TRBV5-1; CDR3aa: CASSWSSGVGGANVLTF; CDR3nt: TGCGCCAGCAGCTGGTCGTCCGGGGTCGGTGGGGCCAACGTCCTGACTTTC
j_gene: TRBJ1-2; abundance: few; d_gene: TRBD1; v_gene: TRBV20-1; CDR3aa: CSAEDRDGYTF; CDR3nt: TGCAGTGCCGAGGACAGGGATGGCTACACCTTC
j_gene: TRBJ1-2; abundance: -; d_gene: -; v_gene: TRBV2; CDR3aa: CASRAPDGYTF; CDR3nt: TGTGCCAGCAGAGCTCCGGATGGCTACACCTTC
j_gene: TRBJ2-7; abundance: -; d_gene: -; v_gene: TRBV28; CDR3aa: CASSFPTVSYEQYF; CDR3nt: TGTGCCAGCAGTTTCCCGACCGTGTCCTACGAGCAGTACTTC